This T cell receptor (beta chain) was retrieved from a study of beta chain features in type 1 diabetes. Study observations and caveats: Researchers reported that naive, central memory and Treg TCRB repertoires appeared more similar in patients than in healthy donors. A moderate, significant TCRB CDR3 shortening appeared in type 1 diabetes across four CD4+ subsets.

Expressed TCRB transcripts got sequenced, as all isolated RNA was reverse transcribed. Sequencing was performed with immunoSEQ multiplex PCR; in TCRdb, only in-frame clones are kept and a portion is missing. The table lists approximately 200,000 clones, over 9.5% of them singletons. Trimming shortened V by 7 bases and J by 2 bases, and 17 bases separated the two germline ends. This CDR3 contains 16 residues. Germline CDR1 SGHTA, CDR2 FQGNSA. This clone was detected a few times. Its antigen is still unknown. The sample consisted of naive CD4+ T cells from blood. The clonotype was recovered from a young woman in good health. The rearrangement uses TRBV7-2 and TRBJ2-2, with TRBD2 as a possible D gene (6 bases). The CDR3: CASNSPGLLNTGELFF. CDR3 DNA sequence: TGTGCCAGCAATTCACCGGGACTCTTAAACACCGGGGAGCTGTTTTTT.